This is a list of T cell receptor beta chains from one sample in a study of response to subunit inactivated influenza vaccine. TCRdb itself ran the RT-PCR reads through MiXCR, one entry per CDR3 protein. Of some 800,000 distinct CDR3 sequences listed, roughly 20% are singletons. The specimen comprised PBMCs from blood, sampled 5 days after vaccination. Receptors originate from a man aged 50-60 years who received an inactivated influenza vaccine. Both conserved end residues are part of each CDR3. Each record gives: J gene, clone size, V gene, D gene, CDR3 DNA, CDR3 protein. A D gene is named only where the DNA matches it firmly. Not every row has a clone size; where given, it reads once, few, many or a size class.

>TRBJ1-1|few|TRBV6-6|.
TGTGCCAGCAGTTCTACAAGGAACACTGAAGCTTTCTTT
CASSSTRNTEAFF
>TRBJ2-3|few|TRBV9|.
TGTGCCAGCAGCGAGGGCGGAACCCACCCCCAGGATACGCAGTATTTT
CASSEGGTHPQDTQYF
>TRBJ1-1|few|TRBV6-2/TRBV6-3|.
TGTGCCAGCAGTCCCACTCGGACAGCAGGAGCTTTCTTT
CASSPTRTAGAFF
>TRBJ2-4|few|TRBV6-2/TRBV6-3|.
TGTGCCAGCACCATAACGATGGGGCCCCAAAACATTCAGTACTTC
CASTITMGPQNIQYF
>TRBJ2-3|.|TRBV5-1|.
TGCGCCAGCAGCAGAGATCGCGATATATTCGGGAGCACAGATACGCAGTATTTT
CASSRDRDIFGSTDTQYF
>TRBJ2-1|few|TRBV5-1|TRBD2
TGCGCCAGCAGCTTAACGACTAGCGGGACTTATAATGAGCAGTTCTTC
CASSLTTSGTYNEQFF
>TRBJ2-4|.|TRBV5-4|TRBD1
TGTGCCAGCAGCGGATCGCTCCGGGACAGTAAAAACATTCAGTACTTC
CASSGSLRDSKNIQYF
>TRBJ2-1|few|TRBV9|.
TGTGCCAGCAGCACGCCTAGAGGGTCCTACAATGAGCAGTTCTTC
CASSTPRGSYNEQFF
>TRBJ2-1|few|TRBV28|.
TGTGCCAGCAGTTTTGTAGCGACCTTATACAATGAGCAGTTCTTC
CASSFVATLYNEQFF
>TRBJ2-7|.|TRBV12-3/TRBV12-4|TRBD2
TGTGCCAGCAGTCTCAGTACTAGCGGGGGGGCGATCGAGCAGTACTTC
CASSLSTSGGAIEQYF
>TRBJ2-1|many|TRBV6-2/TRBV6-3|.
TGTGCCAGCAGTTACTCAGGAGACAATGAGCAGTTCTTC
CASSYSGDNEQFF